This is a list of T cell receptor beta chains from one sample in a study of OX40 agonist ivuxolimab in advanced cancers. The assay was immunoSEQ multiplex PCR, and TCRdb's table has in-frame clones only and misses some. The sample holds some 90,000 clones, roughly 93% seen once. The sample in question was CD4+ or CD8+ T cells sorted from blood, obtained in a trial of the OX40 agonist ivuxolimab. These receptors all come from an adult with an advanced solid tumor such as melanoma, head and neck, liver or kidney cancer. The CDR3 runs from the conserved cysteine through the conserved F or W. A D gene is named only where the DNA matches it firmly. Not every row has a clone size; where given, it reads once, few, many or a size class.

v_gene	d_gene	j_gene	abundance	CDR3aa	CDR3nt
TRBV4-1	.	TRBJ2-3	.	CASSQDVAGRTDTQYF	TGCGCCAGCAGCCAAGATGTCGCTGGACGCACAGATACGCAGTATTTT
TRBV19	.	TRBJ1-4	few	CASSIDEKLFF	TGTGCCAGTAGTATTGACGAAAAACTGTTTTTT
TRBV7-8	.	TRBJ2-5	.	CASTKLGKETQYF	TGTGCCAGCACCAAACTAGGGAAAGAGACCCAGTACTTC
TRBV28	.	TRBJ2-2	.	CASSFSGELFF	TGTGCCAGCAGTTTTTCCGGGGAGCTGTTTTTT
TRBV10-1	.	TRBJ2-5	.	CASSEGQETQYF	TGCGCCAGCAGTGAGGGGCAAGAGACCCAGTACTTC
TRBV7-2	TRBD2	TRBJ2-3	.	CASSLTSGSNTDTQYF	TGTGCCAGCAGCTTGACTAGCGGGAGTAACACAGATACGCAGTATTTT
TRBV6-6	.	TRBJ1-2	.	CASNYHPGKDNYGYTF	TGTGCCAGCAACTACCACCCAGGGAAGGATAACTATGGCTACACCTTC
TRBV7-8	.	TRBJ2-7	once	CASSSPPTGSYEQYF	TGTGCCAGCAGCTCCCCCCCAACGGGCTCCTACGAGCAGTACTTC
TRBV2	TRBD2	TRBJ2-1	.	CASSYRLAGPYNEQFF	TGTGCCAGCAGTTACCGACTAGCGGGACCATACAATGAGCAGTTCTTC
TRBV9	.	TRBJ2-3	.	CASSVVAGGGGDTQYF	TGTGCCAGCAGCGTAGTAGCAGGGGGCGGGGGAGATACGCAGTATTTT
TRBV6-6	.	TRBJ1-5	.	CASSRFRAGDNQPQHF	TGTGCCAGCAGTCGATTTAGGGCAGGGGACAATCAGCCCCAGCATTTT
TRBV7-9	TRBD2	TRBJ2-7	.	CASSLEGSGIYEQYF	TGTGCCAGCAGCTTAGAAGGCAGCGGGATATACGAGCAGTACTTC
TRBV5-6	TRBD2	TRBJ2-1	.	CASSSGLAVPRSYNEQFF	TGTGCCAGCAGCTCGGGTCTAGCGGTCCCAAGGTCCTACAATGAGCAGTTCTTC
TRBV18	.	TRBJ2-3	.	CASSRATPVTDTQYF	TGTGCCAGCTCACGCGCTACGCCTGTCACAGATACGCAGTATTTT
TRBV7-8	.	TRBJ2-2	.	CASSLLRTITGELFF	TGTGCCAGCAGCTTACTCCGTACCATAACCGGGGAGCTGTTTTTT
TRBV28	TRBD1	TRBJ1-5	.	CASSAGGAVNNQPQHF	TGTGCCAGCTCGGCAGGGGGCGCGGTGAACAATCAGCCCCAGCATTTT
TRBV10-1	TRBD1	TRBJ1-1	.	CASSPGTGMNTEAFF	TGCGCCAGCAGTCCCGGGACAGGGATGAACACTGAAGCTTTCTTT
TRBV7-6	.	TRBJ2-2	.	CASSLVAGTNTGELFF	TGTGCCAGCAGCTTAGTCGCGGGGACGAACACCGGGGAGCTGTTTTTT
TRBV25-1	TRBD1	TRBJ2-7	.	CASRTGGSYEQYF	TGTGCCAGCAGGACAGGGGGGAGCTACGAGCAGTACTTC
TRBV7-9	.	TRBJ1-3	few	CASSLVQGSGNTIYF	TGTGCCAGCAGCTTAGTGCAGGGCTCTGGAAACACCATATATTTT
TRBV28	.	TRBJ1-6	.	CASSPGLSGNSPLHF	TGTGCCAGCAGCCCCGGGCTCTCCGGGAATTCACCCCTCCACTTT
TRBV28	TRBD2	TRBJ2-1	.	CASSLAGGYYNEQFF	TGTGCCAGCAGTTTAGCGGGGGGCTACTACAATGAGCAGTTCTTC
TRBV5-4	.	TRBJ2-3	.	CASTMGTGTDTQYF	TGTGCCAGCACGATGGGGACGGGCACAGATACGCAGTATTTT
TRBV6-1	.	TRBJ1-1	.	CASSRDPGYTEAFF	TGTGCCAGCAGTCGAGACCCAGGGTACACTGAAGCTTTCTTT
TRBV5-1	.	TRBJ2-1	.	CASSDGRVQFF	TGCGCCAGCAGCGACGGTCGCGTGCAGTTCTTC
TRBV19	.	TRBJ2-1	.	CASSKTYNEQFF	TGTGCCAGTAGTAAAACTTACAATGAGCAGTTCTTC
TRBV5-1	TRBD1	TRBJ2-1	.	CASSLVAGGNEQFF	TGCGCCAGCAGCTTGGTGGCAGGGGGCAATGAGCAGTTCTTC
TRBV5-6	.	TRBJ2-2	.	CASSLWGARTGELFF	TGTGCCAGCAGCTTGTGGGGGGCGCGCACCGGGGAGCTGTTTTTT
TRBV9	.	TRBJ1-1	few	CASSVALNTEAFF	TGTGCCAGCAGCGTAGCTCTGAACACTGAAGCTTTCTTT
TRBV5-4	.	TRBJ2-7	.	CASSLLQGGTPYEQYF	TGTGCCAGCAGCTTGTTACAGGGCGGTACCCCCTACGAGCAGTACTTC
TRBV5-5	.	TRBJ2-7	.	CASSLQGLYEQYF	TGTGCCAGCAGCTTGCAGGGTCTCTACGAGCAGTACTTC
TRBV4-2	.	TRBJ1-2	.	CASSPDGQRGYTF	TGTGCCAGCAGCCCAGATGGGCAGCGGGGCTACACCTTC
TRBV27	.	TRBJ1-2	few	CASSLTRYGNYGYTF	TGTGCCAGCAGTTTAACGAGGTATGGAAACTATGGCTACACCTTC
TRBV7-2	.	TRBJ2-7	.	CASSLEGRGSYEQYF	TGTGCCAGCAGCTTAGAAGGCAGGGGATCCTACGAGCAGTACTTC
TRBV28	.	TRBJ2-3	.	CASAGGQRANTDTQYF	TGTGCCAGCGCTGGAGGGCAGCGCGCCAACACAGATACGCAGTATTTT
TRBV4-3	TRBD2	TRBJ2-1	once	CASSPPALAGVHEQFF	TGCGCCAGCAGCCCTCCAGCGCTAGCGGGAGTCCATGAGCAGTTCTTC
TRBV10-3	TRBD1	TRBJ2-7	.	CAISGGTGSHEQYF	TGTGCCATCAGTGGCGGGACAGGGTCCCACGAGCAGTACTTC
TRBV6-6	TRBD1	TRBJ1-5	.	CASSLDRPSNQPQHF	TGTGCCAGCAGTCTGGACAGGCCAAGCAATCAGCCCCAGCATTTT
TRBV7-2	TRBD2	TRBJ2-1	.	CASSFMAPGLAGHNEQFF	TGTGCCAGCAGCTTCATGGCCCCGGGACTAGCGGGACACAATGAGCAGTTCTTC
TRBV6-5	.	TRBJ2-7	once	CASRLQVVHEQYF	TGTGCCAGCAGACTACAGGTTGTCCACGAGCAGTACTTC
TRBV7-8	.	TRBJ2-5	.	CASTRVGGPETQYF	TGTGCCAGCACCAGAGTGGGGGGGCCCGAGACCCAGTACTTC
TRBV6-5	.	TRBJ2-5	few	CASSYRLSSGETQYF	TGTGCCAGCAGTTACCGGTTATCCTCCGGGGAGACCCAGTACTTC
TRBV5-4	TRBD2	TRBJ2-3	.	CASSLVLADTDTQYF	TGTGCCAGCAGCTTGGTCCTAGCGGACACAGATACGCAGTATTTT
TRBV7-3	.	TRBJ1-2	few	CASIIQGLRLIDGYTF	TGTGCCAGCATCATACAGGGACTAAGGCTTATTGATGGCTACACCTTC
TRBV5-4	TRBD1	TRBJ1-2	once	CASSLDRGHLYGYTF	TGTGCCAGCAGCTTGGACAGGGGGCATCTCTATGGCTACACCTTC
TRBV19	TRBD2	TRBJ2-1	once	CASKGLAGLAYNEQFF	TGTGCCAGTAAGGGACTAGCGGGATTGGCCTACAATGAGCAGTTCTTC
TRBV7-3	.	TRBJ2-2	.	CASSLGGTNTGELFF	TGTGCCAGCAGCTTAGGGGGGACTAACACCGGGGAGCTGTTTTTT
TRBV11-2	.	TRBJ2-7	few	CASSLETREQYF	TGTGCCAGCAGCTTAGAGACCCGCGAGCAGTACTTC
TRBV9	TRBD2	TRBJ2-2	.	CASSVVLRPSGSFDTGELFF	TGTGCCAGCAGCGTAGTACTGAGGCCTAGCGGGAGTTTCGACACCGGGGAGCTGTTTTTT
TRBV5-1	TRBD1	TRBJ2-7	.	CASSLTRTGGISEQYF	TGCGCCAGCAGCTTAACCCGGACAGGGGGAATCTCCGAGCAGTACTTC
TRBV30	TRBD2	TRBJ2-1	.	CAWRGLAGVNEQFF	TGTGCCTGGAGGGGACTAGCGGGGGTCAATGAGCAGTTCTTC
TRBV7-2	TRBD1	TRBJ1-5	.	CASSDGDRGSNQPQHF	TGTGCCAGCAGCGACGGGGACAGGGGTTCCAATCAGCCCCAGCATTTT